What follows are 18 T cell receptor beta chains derived from one specimen sequenced in a study of T cells in Graves' hyperthyroidism and ophthalmopathy. Regions amplified from RNA transcripts were the TCR beta CDR3 regions. HTBI primers drove first-round RT-PCR of the TCR CDR3. TCRdb itself ran the multiplex PCR reads through MiXCR, one entry per CDR3 protein. This table holds some 370,000 distinct CDR3 sequences, 17% found once. The sequencing sample was made of blood. Source of these receptors: a woman in her twenties or thirties with Graves' hyperthyroidism that later progressed to Graves' ophthalmopathy.

Regarding this clonotype: A much larger clone lies a single base off, so this may be a read error. The V call is TRBV29-1, the J call TRBJ2-7; D is uncertain. The CDR3 totals 15 residues. The V gene's germline CDR1 is SQVTM and CDR2 ANQGSEA. V was clipped by 7 bases and J by 1 base, with 20 bases between them. The CDR3 region has the DNA TGCAGCGCCCGCCTCCGGAACAGAAGATCCTACGAGCAGTACTTC. Its protein product is CSARLRNRRSYEQYF.

J is TRBJ1-4 and V is TRBV20-1, with D tentatively TRBD1 (5 bases). The length of the CDR3 is 19 residues. V was clipped by 6 bases and J by 7 bases, with 33 bases between them. Germline V gives CDR1 DFQATT, CDR2 SNEGSKA (reference sequence). CDR3 DNA sequence: TGCAGTGCCCAACGGGACGGGTCGGGCATGGTTGGGGGGTCTGAAAAACTGTTTTTT. It specifies CSAQRDGSGMVGGSEKLFF.

A note on this clonotype: This may be a read error: a much more frequent sequence differs by one nucleotide. This sequence joins TRBV12-3 or TRBV12-4 and TRBJ1-1; 9 bases are shared with TRBD1. There are 16 residues in the CDR3. Trimming cost V 5 bases and J 5 bases; bases outside gene matches: 12. CDR3 loop: CASSSRTGAGETEAFF. In DNA, the CDR3 is TGTGCCAGCAGTAGTCGGACAGGGGCGGGGGAAACTGAAGCTTTCTTT.

This clonotype was recorded at least ten times. As DNA, the CDR3 is TGTGCCAGCCGGGACAGGTCTCATTCACCCCTCCACTTT. Translation: CASRDRSHSPLHF. V gene TRBV27 combines with J gene TRBJ1-6; 8 bases are a match to TRBD1. Germline assignment: CDR1 MNHEY and CDR2 SMNVEV (reference sequence). CDR3 length: 13 amino acids. V was clipped by 8 bases and J by 8 bases; unmatched bases: 5.

This clonotype was picked up a small number of times. The chain employs TRBV4-1 and TRBJ1-5; tentative D call: TRBD1 (5 bases). The CDR3 totals 15 residues. Trimming cost V 0 bases and J 7 bases, with 13 bases left between them. Germline V gene lookup returns CDR1 MGHRA and CDR2 YSYEKL. The CDR3 coding sequence is TGCGCCAGCAGCCAAGAGACGGGGGACGGACAGCCCCAGCATTTT. This encodes CASSQETGDGQPQHF.

The CDR3 DNA follows: TGCGCCAGCAGCGTGGACCCCGTTCAAGAGACCCAGTACTTC. It codes for CASSVDPVQETQYF. The chain carries TRBV5-1 and TRBJ2-5; D remains unclear. Trimming shortened V by 4 bases and J by 2 bases, and 12 bases separated the two germline ends. CDR1 is SGHRS, CDR2 YFSETQ, per germline. This CDR3 contains 14 residues.

This clonotype was found many times. J is TRBJ2-5 and V is TRBV2; 10 bases are a match to TRBD1. Germline CDR1 reads SNHLY; CDR2 reads FYNNEI. Trimming at V came to 2 bases and at J to 5 bases, leaving 5 bases not matched to a gene. There are 15 residues in the CDR3. The CDR3 region is CASSERTGGSETQYF. Here the CDR3 DNA reads TGTGCCAGCAGTGAAAGGACAGGGGGAAGCGAGACCCAGTACTTC.

This clonotype appeared once. V and J are TRBV20-1 and TRBJ2-7; TRBD1 aligns across 7 bases. CDR1 and CDR2 (germline): DFQATT, SNEGSKA (reference sequence). V lost 1 base to trimming and J lost 4 bases; unmatched junction nucleotides: 13. The CDR3 totals 16 residues. Here the CDR3 DNA reads TGCAGTGCTAGAGCCCTGGGACAGCGATCGGCATACGAGCAGTACTTC. Amino acids: CSARALGQRSAYEQYF.

This clonotype occurred many times. The chain's CDR3 is CASSQMIRFSGLANTGELFF. Here the CDR3 DNA reads TGTGCCAGCAGCCAAATGATAAGATTTAGCGGGCTCGCGAACACCGGGGAGCTGTTTTTT. The chain is built from TRBV7-2 and TRBJ2-2, with 7 bases matching TRBD2. The CDR3 consists of 20 residues. Germline CDR1 SGHTA, CDR2 FQGNSA. V was clipped by 5 bases and J by 0 bases; unmatched bases: 18.

The genes are TRBV12-3 or TRBV12-4 and TRBJ2-3, with a weak D call TRBD2 (6 bases). This CDR3 spans 15 amino acids. Trimming stripped 5 bases from V and 0 bases from J, with 12 bases between. The CDR3 DNA follows: TGTGCCAGCAGTCCGGAAAGCGGGAGCACAGATACGCAGTATTTT. This translates into CASSPESGSTDTQYF.

The table lists this clonotype with a few counts. Lacking the conserved final phenylalanine or tryptophan, this CDR3 likely reflects a read error. The rearrangement links TRBV6-1 to TRBJ2-7; D possibly corresponds to TRBD1 (5 bases). The CDR3 has 16 residues. CDR1 MNHNS and CDR2 SASEGT come from the germline V gene. Trimming removed 4 bases from V and 0 bases from J, with 16 bases in between. This chain's CDR3 is CASSGVRDTFSYEQYL. DNA for the CDR3: TGTGCCAGCAGTGGTGTCAGGGATACGTTCTCCTACGAGCAGTACCTC.

This clonotype was counted ten times or more. This chain connects TRBV6-1 to TRBJ1-6, with a tentative D call TRBD1 (6 bases). V dropped 7 bases and J dropped 8 bases, with 12 bases sitting between them. Per germline, CDR1 MNHNS and CDR2 SASEGT. The CDR3 consists of 13 residues. In nucleotides, the CDR3 is TGTGCCAGCAAAAAGAACAGGGATTCACCCCTCCACTTT. It codes for CASKKNRDSPLHF.

This clonotype came up many times. The CDR3 DNA sequence: TGTGCCAGCAGTTCCCAAGCTCCAGCCGTCAGGATCGAAAAACTGTTTTTT. Residues: CASSSQAPAVRIEKLFF. J is TRBJ1-4 and V is TRBV28; no definite D call. CDR1 and CDR2 from the germline V gene are MDHEN and SYDVKM. Trimming removed 4 bases at V and 8 bases at J, with 23 bases between. This CDR3 comprises 17 residues. The full variable domain, rest sourced from reference TRBV28 and TRBJ1-4, is DVKVTQSSRYLVKRTGEKVFLECVQDMDHENMFWYRQDPGLGLRLIYFSYDVKMKEKGDIPEGYSVSREKKERFSLILESASTNQTSMYLCASSSQAPAVRIEKLFFGSGTQLSVL.

The rearrangement links TRBV12-3 or TRBV12-4 to TRBJ1-1, with D possibly TRBD1 on 6 matching bases. V was cut by 8 bases and J by 4 bases, with 14 bases left in between. CDR3 length: 13 residues. The CDR3 nucleotides read TGTGCCAGCGTCAGGGGTGGTATCACTGAAGCTTTCTTT. Amino acids: CASVRGGITEAFF.

The genes are TRBV10-3 and TRBJ1-1; D may be TRBD1 (5 bases). The CDR3 runs to 15 residues. The ends were cut back, 6 bases at V and 1 base at J, with 15 bases in the middle. Germline CDR1 and CDR2: ENHRY and SYGVKD. CDR3 in amino acids: CAISTPGQGNTEAFF. DNA of the CDR3: TGTGCCATCAGCACACCCGGTCAGGGGAACACTGAAGCTTTCTTT.

At least ten counts were recorded for this clonotype. The genes are TRBV20-1 and TRBJ1-5; D not certain. CDR1 and CDR2 (germline): DFQATT, SNEGSKA (reference sequence). This CDR3 has 11 residues. The V end lost 5 bases, the J end lost 4 bases, and 6 bases lay between the germline ends. The CDR3 protein is CSASRNQPQHF. Here the CDR3 DNA reads TGCAGTGCTTCCAGGAATCAGCCCCAGCATTTT.

This clonotype was seen at least ten times. This chain joins TRBV28 and TRBJ1-2; 9 bases match TRBD1. The CDR3 has 14 residues. The V and J ends lost 6 bases and 2 bases, in that order; junction bases with no gene match: 4. CDR1 MDHEN and CDR2 SYDVKM come from the germline V gene. This CDR3 reads CASSRTGGNYGYTF. CDR3 bases: TGTGCCAGCAGCCGAACAGGGGGCAACTATGGCTACACCTTC.

This clonotype was seen at least ten times. This chain joins TRBV7-9 and TRBJ2-7; D gene ambiguous. The germline V gene has CDR1 SEHNR and CDR2 FQNEAQ (reference sequence). Trimming stripped 1 base from V and 5 bases from J, with 3 bases between. The CDR3 runs 11 residues. This CDR3 reads CASSLGDEQYF. In DNA form, the CDR3 reads TGTGCCAGCAGCTTAGGCGACGAGCAGTACTTC.